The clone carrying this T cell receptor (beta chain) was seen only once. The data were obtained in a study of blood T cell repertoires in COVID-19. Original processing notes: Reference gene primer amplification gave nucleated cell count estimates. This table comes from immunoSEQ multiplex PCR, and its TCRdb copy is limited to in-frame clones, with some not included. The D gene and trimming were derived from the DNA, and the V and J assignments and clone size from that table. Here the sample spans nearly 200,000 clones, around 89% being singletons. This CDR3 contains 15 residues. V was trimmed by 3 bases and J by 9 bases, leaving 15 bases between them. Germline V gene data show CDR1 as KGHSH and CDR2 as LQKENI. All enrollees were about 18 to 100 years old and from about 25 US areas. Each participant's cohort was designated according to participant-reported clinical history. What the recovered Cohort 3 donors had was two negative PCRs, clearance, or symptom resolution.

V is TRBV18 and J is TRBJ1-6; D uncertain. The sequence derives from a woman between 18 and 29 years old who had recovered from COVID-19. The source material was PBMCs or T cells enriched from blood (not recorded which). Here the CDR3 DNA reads TGTGCCAGCTCACCGGGTGGGCAATACGGTTCACCCCTCCACTTT. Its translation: CASSPGGQYGSPLHF.